This is a list of T cell receptor beta chains from one sample in a study of blood T cell repertoires in COVID-19. Profiled with immunoSEQ multiplex PCR; TCRdb holds only in-frame clones, not every one. The sample consists of around 180,000 clones, roughly 80% of them appearing once. Sequenced: peripheral blood. The receptors were gathered from a human donor in a cohort sampled during active COVID-19. Each CDR3 is given with its conserved first and last residue. A D gene is named only where the DNA matches it firmly. Not all rows give a size; the values are once, few, many and, for expanded clones, a class.

j_call v_call clone_size d_call cdr3_aa cdr3_nt
TRBJ1-2 TRBV19 few TRBD1 CASSIWGQGRNYGYTF TGTGCCAGTAGTATATGGGGACAGGGACGCAACTATGGCTACACCTTC
TRBJ2-5 TRBV5-1 - TRBD1 CASSLRDRVGETQYF TGCGCCAGCAGCCTACGGGACAGGGTAGGAGAGACCCAGTACTTC
TRBJ1-1 TRBV6-2/TRBV6-3 - TRBD1 CASSYLDLTGTGALRSGAFF TGTGCCAGCAGTTATTTGGACCTCACCGGGACAGGGGCCCTGCGCTCCGGGGCTTTCTTT
TRBJ1-4 TRBV29-1 - - CSVIPSVANEKLFF TGCAGCGTTATCCCTAGCGTAGCTAATGAAAAACTGTTTTTT
TRBJ1-4 TRBV11-2 - - CASSPLRATNEKLFF TGTGCCAGCAGCCCCTTGCGGGCAACTAATGAAAAACTGTTTTTT
TRBJ2-7 TRBV5-1 few - CASSSGLYEQYF TGCGCCAGCAGCTCGGGACTCTACGAGCAGTACTTC
TRBJ2-7 TRBV5-4 - TRBD2 CASTPQTSGKYEQYF TGTGCCAGCACCCCGCAGACTAGCGGGAAGTACGAGCAGTACTTC
TRBJ1-2 TRBV7-6 - TRBD1 CASSLVPTGVDGYTF TGTGCCAGCAGCTTAGTCCCTACAGGGGTTGATGGCTACACCTTC
TRBJ2-7 TRBV29-1 - TRBD2 CSVGGRYAYEQYF TGCAGCGTTGGCGGGAGGTATGCCTACGAGCAGTACTTC
TRBJ2-7 TRBV7-2 - TRBD1 CASRTGTYEQYF TGTGCCAGCAGGACAGGGACCTACGAGCAGTACTTC
TRBJ2-3 TRBV18 - - CASSPLRGGGTDTQYF TGTGCCAGCTCACCCCTTAGGGGGGGAGGCACAGATACGCAGTATTTT
TRBJ2-1 TRBV9 - TRBD2 CASSVGYSGGSRSSYNEQFF TGTGCCAGCAGCGTAGGATATAGCGGGGGGTCCCGGAGCTCCTACAATGAGCAGTTCTTC
TRBJ1-2 TRBV28 - - CASSLTTLFYGYTF TGTGCCAGCAGTTTAACAACGCTGTTCTATGGCTACACCTTC
TRBJ1-2 TRBV28 - - CASSRDRTYGYTF TGTGCCAGCAGCCGCGACAGAACCTATGGCTACACCTTC
TRBJ1-5 TRBV10-2 - TRBD1 CASSEPTGTDNQPQHF TGCGCCAGCAGTGAGCCGACAGGGACGGACAATCAGCCCCAGCATTTT
TRBJ2-5 TRBV7-9 - TRBD2 CASSPTQRGGAETQYF TGTGCCAGCAGCCCCACCCAACGGGGGGGCGCAGAGACCCAGTACTTC
TRBJ1-5 TRBV7-3 - - CASQPRFAGGKCPQHF TGTGCCAGCCAACCACGTTTCGCGGGCGGGAAATGTCCCCAGCATTTT
TRBJ1-2 TRBV4-3 - - CASSQSGYSGYTF TGCGCCAGCAGCCAATCAGGGTACTCGGGCTACACCTTC
TRBJ2-6 TRBV4-3 - TRBD2 CASSHLLADSSGANVLTF TGCGCCAGCAGCCATCTACTAGCGGATAGCTCTGGGGCCAACGTCCTGACTTTC
TRBJ2-7 TRBV18 - TRBD2 CASSPGTSGSYEQYF TGTGCCAGCTCACCGGGGACTAGCGGCTCCTACGAGCAGTACTTC
TRBJ2-7 TRBV5-1 - TRBD1 CASNPGTGTYEQYF TGCGCCAGCAACCCCGGGACAGGGACCTACGAGCAGTACTTC
TRBJ1-2 TRBV7-9 - TRBD1 CASSMVRLDRAIYGYTF TGTGCCAGCAGCATGGTGCGGTTGGACAGGGCGATCTATGGCTACACCTTC
TRBJ1-2 TRBV29-1 - TRBD1 CSVLWPGTGGRAYGYTF TGCAGCGTTCTTTGGCCCGGGACAGGCGGCAGAGCCTATGGCTACACCTTC
TRBJ2-3 TRBV24-1 - - CATSDMTGHRGTQYF TGTGCCACCAGTGATATGACAGGTCACCGGGGTACGCAGTATTTT
TRBJ2-7 TRBV7-3 - TRBD2 CASSLDGAGGPYEQYF TGTGCCAGCAGCTTAGACGGAGCGGGGGGCCCCTACGAGCAGTACTTC
TRBJ1-3 TRBV5-4 - - CASSIRTAGNTIYF TGTGCCAGCAGCATCAGGACAGCTGGAAACACCATATATTTT
TRBJ1-5 TRBV7-2 - TRBD1 CASSLEGASNQPQHF TGTGCCAGCAGCTTAGAGGGGGCGTCCAATCAGCCCCAGCATTTT
TRBJ2-1 TRBV9 - TRBD2 CASSPRDETGGNEQFF TGTGCCAGCAGCCCCCGGGACGAGACGGGGGGCAATGAGCAGTTCTTC
TRBJ2-7 TRBV27 - - CASALTRGGGEQYF TGTGCCAGCGCCCTGACGCGGGGCGGAGGCGAGCAGTACTTC
TRBJ1-1 TRBV19 - TRBD1 CASTPRQGLTSTEAFF TGTGCCAGTACCCCCCGACAGGGCCTAACGAGCACTGAAGCTTTCTTT
TRBJ2-7 TRBV2 - - CASGPYEQYF TGTGCCAGCGGCCCTTACGAGCAGTACTTC
TRBJ2-7 TRBV28 - TRBD2 CASSFSGMEYYEQYF TGTGCCAGCAGTTTCAGCGGGATGGAATACTACGAGCAGTACTTC
TRBJ1-6 TRBV7-7 - TRBD1 CASSALIPGQSNSPLHF TGTGCTAGCAGCGCCCTGATACCGGGACAGTCCAATTCACCCCTCCACTTT
TRBJ1-2 TRBV3-1/TRBV3-2 few - CASSQEGHFYGYTF TGTGCCAGCAGCCAAGAGGGACACTTCTATGGCTACACCTTC
TRBJ1-5 TRBV11-3 - - CASSSGRAKEGPSNQPQHF TGTGCCAGCAGCTCCGGCAGGGCCAAAGAAGGTCCTAGCAATCAGCCCCAGCATTTT
TRBJ2-1 TRBV5-6 - - CASSLAYGARNEQFF TGTGCCAGCAGCTTGGCCTATGGGGCGCGGAATGAGCAGTTCTTC
TRBJ2-7 TRBV6-5 - TRBD1 CASNTQGAHEQYF TGTGCCAGCAACACACAGGGGGCCCACGAGCAGTACTTC